The following is a TCR beta chain sequence with its context. The CDR3 is 12 amino acids. TCRdb's copy holds only in-frame clones and misses some; the assay was immunoSEQ multiplex PCR. The profile covers around 95,000 clones, with around 80% appearing a single time and approximately 7.7% taken by the ten largest. The data were obtained in a study of radiation and T cells in renal cell carcinoma. Time point meaning: blood 4 weeks post-SBRT, at nephrectomy. Treatment: 15 Gy SBRT to primary tumor, nephrectomy 4 weeks later. The tumor was a clear cell renal cell carcinoma. This receptor was identified in a man aged 60-69 years with renal cell carcinoma. Sequenced material: blood, taken from a patient whose treatment included radiotherapy and nephrectomy. The chain has TRBV21-1 and TRBJ2-3. TRBV21-1 is deemed a pseudogene. The CDR3 here is CASTGRVDTQYF. The CDR3 nucleotides are TGTGCCAGCACAGGAAGGGTGGATACGCAGTATTTT.